This entry lists 17 T cell receptor beta chains sequenced from one sample in a study of T cell therapy after organ transplantation (dated by TCRdb to between 2019 and 2020). Their antigens are not known. The time point label of this sample denotes: before start of T cell therapy. The library was built by means of the immunoSEQ multiplex PCR assay. Not all clones reach the TCRdb copy of this immuneACCESS table, which keeps in-frame sequences only. Checked studies attribute under half of the gap to unresolved V genes and leave the rest unexplained. Within this sample are 51,000 or so clones, with about 94% of them counted one time only. The ten largest clones represent around 3.1% of the sample. The sample was CD8+ T cells from blood, taken before autologous CMV-specific T cell therapy. These receptors all stem from a human patient who had received a solid organ transplant and had CMV disease.

The CDR3 DNA reads TGTGCCAGAAGCCCGGCCTATCAGGGCTATACGCAGTATTTT. Amino acid sequence: CARSPAYQGYTQYF. The V call is TRBV5-3, the J call TRBJ2-3, with TRBD1 as a possible D gene (5 bases). TRBV5-3 is given ORF status, its function remaining uncertain. This CDR3 is 14 amino acids long. V was trimmed by 4 bases and J by 7 bases, leaving 16 bases between them.

This clone came up once. The chain combines TRBV25-1 with TRBJ1-2, with D hard to call. The CDR3 is made up of 13 amino acids. Trimming shortened V by 4 bases and J by 8 bases, and 14 bases separated the two germline ends. Germline CDR1 MGHDK, CDR2 SYGVNS. The CDR3 here is CASSVFPLWGYTF. The CDR3, as DNA: TGTGCCAGCAGTGTTTTCCCCCTCTGGGGCTACACCTTC.

The rearrangement uses TRBV11-2 and TRBJ2-6; D gene ambiguous. Trimming removed 0 bases at V and 1 base at J, with 7 bases between. This CDR3 region has 16 residues. CDR1 is SGHAT and CDR2 is FQNNGV in the germline V gene. The CDR3 reads CASSLDLVSGANVLTF. CDR3 coding DNA: TGTGCCAGCAGCTTAGATCTGGTTTCTGGGGCCAACGTCCTGACTTTC. The variable domain in full, with the rest retrieved from reference TRBV11-2 and TRBJ2-6, is EAGVAQSPRYKIIEKRQSVAFWCNPISGHATLYWYQQILGQGPKLLIQFQNNGVVDDSQLPKDRFSAERLKGVDSTLKIQPAKLEDSAVYLCASSLDLVSGANVLTFGAGSRLTVL.

The rearrangement links TRBV6-5 to TRBJ2-3; TRBD2 matches at 8 bases. The CDR3 covers 15 residues. V trimming: 6 bases; J trimming: 2 bases; junction bases outside the gene matches: 7. From germline, CDR1 is MNHEY and CDR2 SVGAGI. Written as DNA, the CDR3 is TGTGCCAGCAGCCCCTCGGGGGGGGACACAGATACGCAGTATTTT. Amino acid sequence: CASSPSGGDTDTQYF.

This chain links TRBV10-2 with TRBJ2-1; D unclear. Per germline, CDR1 WSHSY and CDR2 SAAADI. The CDR3 is made up of 12 amino acids. V was trimmed by 2 bases and J by 9 bases, leaving 8 bases between them. The CDR3 loop is CASSEGWGEQFF. DNA for the CDR3: TGCGCCAGCAGTGAGGGGTGGGGTGAGCAGTTCTTC.

The chain uses TRBV7-8 and TRBJ1-2, with 11 bases lining up with TRBD1. Germline V gives CDR1 SGHVS, CDR2 FQNEAQ. The junction had 9 bases not matched to a gene; V was cut back by 5 bases and J by 7 bases. The CDR3 is 15 amino acids. In DNA, the CDR3 is TGTGCCAGCAGCCCGGCCGGACAGGGGGCAGGTGGCTACACCTTC. Amino acids: CASSPAGQGAGGYTF.

V gene TRBV7-8 combines with J gene TRBJ1-1; no clear D. Germline V lookup: CDR1 SGHVS, CDR2 FQNEAQ. CDR3 length: 14 amino acids. Trimming took 5 bases from V and 0 from J, leaving 10 bases between them. The DNA for the CDR3 is TGTGCCAGCAGCCCTTCGACCATGAACACTGAAGCTTTCTTT. Encoded protein: CASSPSTMNTEAFF.

The chain joins TRBV5-6 to TRBJ1-4; a weak D match, TRBD1 (5 bases). Per the germline V gene, CDR1 is SGHDT and CDR2 is YYEEEE. V was cut by 3 bases and J by 5 bases, with 11 bases left in between. The CDR3 loop spans 14 amino acids. The CDR3: CASSSRDGNEKLFF. CDR3 coding DNA: TGTGCCAGCAGCTCCCGGGACGGCAATGAAAAACTGTTTTTT.

CDR3 nucleotide sequence: TGCGCCAGCAGCCAGACCGGGACCTCCAAAGGATACGAGCAGTACTTC. Translating gives CASSQTGTSKGYEQYF. The chain has TRBV4-1 and TRBJ2-7, with D possibly called TRBD1 or TRBD2 (5 bases each). The CDR3 runs to 16 residues. Germline values: CDR1 MGHRA, CDR2 YSYEKL. V was cut by 3 bases and J by 4 bases, with 19 bases left in between.

This chain links TRBV30 with TRBJ2-3; no reliable D call. The CDR3 covers 15 residues. The germline CDR1 and CDR2 sequences are GTSNPN and SVGIG (reference sequence). Trimming shortened V by 1 base and J by 6 bases, and 17 bases separated the two germline ends. The CDR3 loop is CAWSASGSALDTQYF. In DNA, the CDR3 is TGTGCCTGGAGTGCGTCGGGTTCCGCCCTGGATACGCAGTATTTT.

The chain carries TRBV6-5 and TRBJ2-5; 7 nucleotides match TRBD2. Germline V lookup: CDR1 MNHEY, CDR2 SVGAGI. The CDR3 has 16 amino acids. J was trimmed by 1 base and V by 0 bases; bases with no gene match: 5. CDR3 region: CASSYSGGTPQETQYF. The CDR3 DNA reads TGTGCCAGCAGTTACTCCGGGGGGACCCCCCAAGAGACCCAGTACTTC.

The gene calls are TRBV15 and TRBJ1-1; no reliable D call. The CDR3 sequence is 16 residues long. Germline V gene sequence: CDR1 LNHNV, CDR2 YYDKDF (reference sequence). V lost 1 base and J 2 bases, leaving 14 bases between the germline ends. CDR3 sequence: CATSRGGMFGNTEAFF. CDR3 in DNA: TGTGCCACCAGCAGAGGAGGGATGTTTGGTAACACTGAAGCTTTCTTT.

V usage is TRBV27 and J usage is TRBJ2-1, with 8 bases aligning to TRBD2. The germline CDR1 and CDR2 sequences are MNHEY and SMNVEV (reference sequence). V was clipped by 6 bases and J by 6 bases; unmatched bases: 1. This CDR3 region has 12 residues. The CDR3 sequence: CASSRGGNEQFF. Here the CDR3 DNA reads TGTGCCAGCAGCCGGGGGGGCAATGAGCAGTTCTTC.

The rearrangement links TRBV6-5 to TRBJ2-7; D is ambiguous. The length of the CDR3 is 15 residues. CDR1 is MNHEY, CDR2 SVGAGI, per germline. The germline V and J ends were trimmed by 0 bases and 2 bases, with 11 bases remaining between them. CDR3 in DNA: TGTGCCAGCAGTTACTCCCTACTCCCACCCTACGAGCAGTACTTC. Protein product: CASSYSLLPPYEQYF.

The V and J genes are TRBV30 and TRBJ1-2, with a tentative D call TRBD1 (5 bases). This CDR3 is built from 16 residues. Germline CDR1 and CDR2: GTSNPN and SVGIG (reference sequence). V gave up 0 bases and J gave up 1 base, with 15 bases separating them. The CDR3 DNA reads TGTGCCTGGAGTGTACGTCCCCTCGACAGTAACTATGGCTACACCTTC. Translated, it gives CAWSVRPLDSNYGYTF.

The rearrangement uses TRBV5-1 and TRBJ2-2; the D gene is possibly TRBD1 (6 bases). V lost 2 bases and J 0 bases, leaving 14 bases between the germline ends. CDR3 size: 17 residues. Germline V gene data show CDR1 as SGHRS and CDR2 as YFSETQ. CDR3 region: CASSFLFKGANTGELFF. CDR3 bases: TGCGCCAGCAGCTTCCTTTTTAAGGGGGCGAACACCGGGGAGCTGTTTTTT.

The chain has TRBV4-1 and TRBJ1-5; 8 bases align to TRBD1. V gave up 3 bases and J gave up 4 bases; unmatched junction bases: 8. The CDR3 totals 16 residues. Looked up from germline, CDR1 is MGHRA and CDR2 is YSYEKL. In DNA form, the CDR3 reads TGCGCCAGCAGCCAGGGCCCCGACAGGGGAAATCAGCCCCAGCATTTT. Protein product: CASSQGPDRGNQPQHF.